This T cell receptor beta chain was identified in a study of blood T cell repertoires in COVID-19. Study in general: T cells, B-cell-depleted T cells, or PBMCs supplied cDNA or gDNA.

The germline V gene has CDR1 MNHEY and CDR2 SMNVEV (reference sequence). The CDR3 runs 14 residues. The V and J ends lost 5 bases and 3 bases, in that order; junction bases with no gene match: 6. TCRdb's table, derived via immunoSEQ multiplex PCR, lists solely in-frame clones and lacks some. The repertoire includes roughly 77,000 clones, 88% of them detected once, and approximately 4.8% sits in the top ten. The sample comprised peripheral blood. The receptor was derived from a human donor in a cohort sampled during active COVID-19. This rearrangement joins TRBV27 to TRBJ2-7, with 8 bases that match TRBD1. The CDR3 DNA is TGTGCCAGCAGTGCAGGGGGCTGGGTCTACGAGCAGTACTTC. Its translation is CASSAGGWVYEQYF.